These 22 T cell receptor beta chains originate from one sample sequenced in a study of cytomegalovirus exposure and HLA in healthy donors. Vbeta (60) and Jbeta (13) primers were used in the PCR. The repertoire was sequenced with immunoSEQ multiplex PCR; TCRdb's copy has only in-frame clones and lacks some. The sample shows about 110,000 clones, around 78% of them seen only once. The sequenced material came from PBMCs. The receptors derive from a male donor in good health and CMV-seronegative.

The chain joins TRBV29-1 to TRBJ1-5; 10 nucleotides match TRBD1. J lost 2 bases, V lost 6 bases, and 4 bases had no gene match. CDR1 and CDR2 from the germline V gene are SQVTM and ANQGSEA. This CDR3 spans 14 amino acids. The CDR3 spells CSVGTGVGNQPQHF. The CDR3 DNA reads TGCAGCGTCGGGACAGGGGTTGGCAATCAGCCCCAGCATTTT.

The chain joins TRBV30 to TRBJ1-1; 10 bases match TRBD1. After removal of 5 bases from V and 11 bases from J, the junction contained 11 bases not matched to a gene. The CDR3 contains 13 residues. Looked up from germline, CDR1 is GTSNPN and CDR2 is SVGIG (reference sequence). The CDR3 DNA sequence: TGTGCCTGGGCCCGACCGGGACAGGGGCCGGCTTTCTTT. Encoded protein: CAWARPGQGPAFF. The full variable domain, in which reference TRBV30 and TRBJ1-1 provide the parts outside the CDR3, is SQTIHQWPATLVQPVGSPLSLECTVEGTSNPNLYWYRQAAGRGLQLLFYSVGIGQISSEVPQNLSASRPQDRQFILSSKKLLLSDSGFYLCAWARPGQGPAFFGQGTRLTVV.

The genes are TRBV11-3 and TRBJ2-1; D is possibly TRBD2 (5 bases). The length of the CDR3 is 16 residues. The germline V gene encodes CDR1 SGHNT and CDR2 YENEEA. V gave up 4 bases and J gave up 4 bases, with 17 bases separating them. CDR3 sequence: CASSSSASFEYNEQFF. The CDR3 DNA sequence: TGTGCCAGCAGCTCCTCCGCTAGCTTCGAATACAATGAGCAGTTCTTC.

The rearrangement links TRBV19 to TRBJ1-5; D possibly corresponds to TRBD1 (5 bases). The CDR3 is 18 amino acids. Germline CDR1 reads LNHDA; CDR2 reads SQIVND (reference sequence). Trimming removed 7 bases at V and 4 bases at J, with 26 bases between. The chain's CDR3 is CASTPHLWGDVDNQPQHF. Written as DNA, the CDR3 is TGTGCCAGTACCCCTCACCTCTGGGGGGACGTAGATAATCAGCCCCAGCATTTT.

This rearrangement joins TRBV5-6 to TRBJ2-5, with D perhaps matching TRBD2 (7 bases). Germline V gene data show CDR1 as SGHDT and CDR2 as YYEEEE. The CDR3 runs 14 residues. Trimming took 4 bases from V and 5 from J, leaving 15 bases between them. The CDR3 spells CASSLARGGETQYF. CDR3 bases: TGTGCCAGCAGCCTGGCAAGGGGGGGGGAGACCCAGTACTTC.

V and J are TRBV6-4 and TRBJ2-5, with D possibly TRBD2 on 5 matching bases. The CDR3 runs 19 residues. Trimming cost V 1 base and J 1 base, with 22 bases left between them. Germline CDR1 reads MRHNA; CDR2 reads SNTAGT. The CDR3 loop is CASSDWNPRTQRPQETQYF. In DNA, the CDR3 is TGTGCCAGCAGTGACTGGAATCCCCGCACCCAGCGGCCCCAAGAGACCCAGTACTTC.

The CDR3 nucleotides read TGTGCCAGCAGTTACGGTCCGACAGTAAACGAGCAGTACTTC. It specifies CASSYGPTVNEQYF. The chain uses TRBV6-5 and TRBJ2-7, with D possibly TRBD1 on 5 matching bases. V dropped 2 bases and J dropped 5 bases, with 13 bases sitting between them. The CDR3 has 14 amino acids. The germline V gene encodes CDR1 MNHEY and CDR2 SVGAGI.

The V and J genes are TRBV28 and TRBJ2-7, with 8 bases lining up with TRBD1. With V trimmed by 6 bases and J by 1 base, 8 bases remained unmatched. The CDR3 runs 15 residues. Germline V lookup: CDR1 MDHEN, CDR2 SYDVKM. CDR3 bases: TGTGCCAGCAGCCAGGGGGCGCAAAGTTCCTACGAGCAGTACTTC. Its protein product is CASSQGAQSSYEQYF.

CDR3 residues: CASTLAGDQETQYF. CDR3 DNA: TGTGCCAGCACCTTAGCGGGCGATCAAGAGACCCAGTACTTC. The chain links TRBV5-8 to TRBJ2-5, with 7 bases lining up with TRBD2. Germline assignment: CDR1 SGHTS and CDR2 YDEGEE. Trimming at V came to 6 bases and at J to 2 bases, leaving 7 bases not matched to a gene. This CDR3 comprises 14 residues.

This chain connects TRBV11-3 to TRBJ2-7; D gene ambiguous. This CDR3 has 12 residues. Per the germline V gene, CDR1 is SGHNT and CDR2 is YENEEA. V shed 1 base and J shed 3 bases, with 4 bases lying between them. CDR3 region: CASSLVLYEQYF. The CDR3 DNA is TGTGCCAGCAGCTTAGTCCTCTACGAGCAGTACTTC.

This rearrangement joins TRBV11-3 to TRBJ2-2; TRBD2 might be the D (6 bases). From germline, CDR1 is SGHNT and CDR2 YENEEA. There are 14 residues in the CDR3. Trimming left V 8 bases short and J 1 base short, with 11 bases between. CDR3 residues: CASRPGGNTGELFF. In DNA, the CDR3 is TGTGCCAGCCGCCCCGGGGGGAACACCGGGGAGCTGTTTTTT.

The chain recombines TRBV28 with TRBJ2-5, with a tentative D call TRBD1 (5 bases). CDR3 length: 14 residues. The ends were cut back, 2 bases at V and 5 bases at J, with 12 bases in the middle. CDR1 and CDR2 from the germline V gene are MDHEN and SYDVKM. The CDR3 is CASSLPAGPETQYF. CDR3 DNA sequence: TGTGCCAGCAGTTTACCGGCAGGGCCGGAGACCCAGTACTTC.

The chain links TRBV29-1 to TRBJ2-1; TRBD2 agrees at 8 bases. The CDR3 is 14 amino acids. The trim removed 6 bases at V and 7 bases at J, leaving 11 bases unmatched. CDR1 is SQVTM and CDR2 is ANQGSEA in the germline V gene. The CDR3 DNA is TGCAGCGTGAATATAGCGGGACCTTGGAATGAGCAGTTCTTC. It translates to CSVNIAGPWNEQFF.

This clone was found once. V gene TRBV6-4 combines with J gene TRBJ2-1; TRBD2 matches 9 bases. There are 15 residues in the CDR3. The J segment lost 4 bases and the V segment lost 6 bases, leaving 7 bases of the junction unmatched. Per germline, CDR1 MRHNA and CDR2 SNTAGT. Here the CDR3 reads CASSIAGDLYNEQFF. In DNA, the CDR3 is TGTGCCAGCAGCATAGCGGGAGATCTTTACAATGAGCAGTTCTTC.

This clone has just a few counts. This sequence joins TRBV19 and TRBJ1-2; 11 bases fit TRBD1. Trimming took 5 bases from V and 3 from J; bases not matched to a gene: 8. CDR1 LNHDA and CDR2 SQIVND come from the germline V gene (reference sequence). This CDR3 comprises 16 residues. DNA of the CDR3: TGTGCCAGTAGTCCCTGGGGACAGGGGGGCTACTATGGCTACACCTTC. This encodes CASSPWGQGGYYGYTF.

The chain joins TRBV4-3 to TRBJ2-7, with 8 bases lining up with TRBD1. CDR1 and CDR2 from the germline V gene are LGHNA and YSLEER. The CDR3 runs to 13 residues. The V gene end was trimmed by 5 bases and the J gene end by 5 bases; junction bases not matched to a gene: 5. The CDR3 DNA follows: TGCGCCAGCAGCTCGTGGACAGGGAACGAGCAGTACTTC. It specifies CASSSWTGNEQYF.

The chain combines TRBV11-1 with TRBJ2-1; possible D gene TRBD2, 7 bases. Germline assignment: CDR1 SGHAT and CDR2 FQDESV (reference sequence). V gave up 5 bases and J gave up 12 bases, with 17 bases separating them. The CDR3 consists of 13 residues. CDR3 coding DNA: TGTGCCAGCAGCCCTGGTAGGGGGGGCTGGCAGTTCTTC. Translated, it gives CASSPGRGGWQFF.

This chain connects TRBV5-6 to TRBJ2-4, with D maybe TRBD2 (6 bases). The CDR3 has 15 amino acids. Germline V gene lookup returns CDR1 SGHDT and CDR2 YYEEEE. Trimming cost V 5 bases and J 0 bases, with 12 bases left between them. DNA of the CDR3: TGTGCCAGCAGAGGCGGGACCCTAGCCAAAAACATTCAGTACTTC. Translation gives CASRGGTLAKNIQYF.

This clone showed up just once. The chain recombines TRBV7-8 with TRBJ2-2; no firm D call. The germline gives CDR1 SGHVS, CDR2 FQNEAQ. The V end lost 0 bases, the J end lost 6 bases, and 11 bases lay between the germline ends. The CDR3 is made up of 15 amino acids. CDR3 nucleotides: TGTGCCAGCAGCTTAGCTATGCCGCCGGCCGGGGAGCTGTTTTTT. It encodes CASSLAMPPAGELFF.

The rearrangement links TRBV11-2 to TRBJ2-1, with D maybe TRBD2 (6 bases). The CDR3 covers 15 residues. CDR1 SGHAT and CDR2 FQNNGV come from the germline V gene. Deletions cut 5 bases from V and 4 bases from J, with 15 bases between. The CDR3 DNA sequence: TGTGCCAGCAGCCCTGAGCGGGCCCCGTACAATGAGCAGTTCTTC. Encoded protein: CASSPERAPYNEQFF.

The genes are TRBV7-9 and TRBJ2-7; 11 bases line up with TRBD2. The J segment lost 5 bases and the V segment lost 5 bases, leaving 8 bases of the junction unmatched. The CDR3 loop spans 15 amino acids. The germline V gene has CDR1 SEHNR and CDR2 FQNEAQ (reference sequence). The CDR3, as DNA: TGTGCCAGCAGCCGCACTAGCGGGAGTTTCCACGAGCAGTACTTC. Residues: CASSRTSGSFHEQYF.

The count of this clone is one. The CDR3 bases are TGTGCCAGCAGCCAAGATCTAGCTAGCGGGAGAAATGAGCAGTTCTTC. Encoded protein: CASSQDLASGRNEQFF. V usage is TRBV4-2 and J usage is TRBJ2-1; 10 positions match TRBD2. V was clipped by 0 bases and J by 7 bases; unmatched bases: 6. The CDR3 sequence is 16 residues long. The germline CDR1 and CDR2 sequences are LGHNA and YNFKEQ.